Described below is a single T cell receptor (beta chain) sequence and its context. The sample belongs to a study of cytomegalovirus exposure and HLA in healthy donors. CDR3 size: 15 residues. After removal of 4 bases from V and 1 base from J, the junction contained 5 bases not matched to a gene. CDR1 and CDR2 (germline): SGHAT, FQDESV (reference sequence). The PCR employed 60 Vbeta primers together with 13 Jbeta primers. Method: immunoSEQ multiplex PCR; TCRdb's copy keeps in-frame clones and lacks some. This sample has about 100,000 clones, with roughly four fifths found just once. Sequenced material: PBMCs. This receptor was obtained from a woman aged 60 to 75 in good health and CMV-seropositive. This chain uses TRBV11-1 with TRBJ2-7, with 9 bases aligning to TRBD2. CDR3 in DNA: TGTGCCAGCAGCTCTACCACTAGCGGGTCCTACGAGCAGTACTTC. Translation: CASSSTTSGSYEQYF.